This section outlines one T cell receptor beta chain sequence together with its context. The data originate from a study of blood T cell repertoires in COVID-19. Looking at the study overall: Cohort 3 donors counted as recovered after two negative PCRs, clearance, or resolved symptoms. Sources were T cells, B-cell-depleted T cells, or PBMCs; the material itself was cDNA or gDNA.

Per the study methods: Amplification of reference gene primers provided the estimated nucleated cell counts. TCRdb's table, derived via immunoSEQ multiplex PCR, lists solely in-frame clones and lacks some. That table furnishes V, J and clone size, whereas the DNA furnished D and trimming. Of around 290,000 clones detected, around 90% appear once; the ten largest clones hold around 2%. Those enrolled, adults aged about 18 to 89 years, came from about 24 US areas. Trimming took 2 bases from V and 3 from J; bases not matched to a gene: 3. The CDR3 length is 15 residues. Germline lookup yields CDR1 KGHSH and CDR2 LQKENI.

The source of this sequence is a woman aged 55-69 years in a cohort exposed to, infected with or recovered from COVID-19 (not recorded which). The sample comprised PBMCs or T cells enriched from blood (not recorded which). V usage is TRBV18 and J usage is TRBJ2-1; TRBD2 matches 8 bases. The CDR3 reads CASSPRAGVYNEQFF. The DNA for the CDR3 is TGTGCCAGCTCACCAAGAGCGGGAGTCTACAATGAGCAGTTCTTC.